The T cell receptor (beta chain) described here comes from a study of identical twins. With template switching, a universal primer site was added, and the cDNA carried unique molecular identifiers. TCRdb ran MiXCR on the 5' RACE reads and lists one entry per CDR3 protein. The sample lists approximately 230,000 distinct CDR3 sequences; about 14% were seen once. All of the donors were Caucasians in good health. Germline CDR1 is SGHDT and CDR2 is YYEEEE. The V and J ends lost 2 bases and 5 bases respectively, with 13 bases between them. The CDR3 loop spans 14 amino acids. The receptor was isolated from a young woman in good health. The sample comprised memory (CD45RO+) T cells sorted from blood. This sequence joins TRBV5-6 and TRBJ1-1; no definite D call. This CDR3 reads CASSFNVMGTEAFF. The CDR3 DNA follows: TGTGCCAGCAGCTTTAACGTTATGGGGACTGAAGCTTTCTTT.